The clone carrying this TCR beta chain came up a few times. The antigen is unknown. TCRdb itself ran the 5' RACE reads through MiXCR, one entry per CDR3 protein. This table holds a few hundred thousand distinct CDR3 sequences, roughly 13% found once. The data were taken from a study of CD8 T cells in ankylosing spondylitis. Study conclusions and caveats: Ankylosing spondylitis blood appeared to be characterized by a TCR beta motif of several highly homologous variants.

The CDR3 runs to 14 residues. Per the germline V gene, CDR1 is SNHLY and CDR2 is FYNNEI. The V and J ends lost 4 bases and 14 bases, in that order; junction bases with no gene match: 12. The specimen was blood, either unsorted or a sorted T cell fraction (not recorded which). This chain uses TRBV2 with TRBJ2-1, with 9 bases lining up with TRBD2. This clonotype was obtained from a male donor with ankylosing spondylitis. In DNA, the CDR3 is TGTGCCAGCAGTGGGCTAGCGGGATGGGTTGGGGAGTTCTTC. Its translation: CASSGLAGWVGEFF.